Here is one T cell receptor (beta chain) with its context. Original processing notes: Amplification from reference gene primers served as the basis for estimated nucleated cell counts. The protocol was immunoSEQ multiplex PCR, while the TCRdb copy is restricted to in-frame clones and leaves out a portion. Clonal size and the V and J genes are those of that table, whereas D and trimming came from the DNA. The table shows about 170,000 clones, with approximately 86% occurring only once. This sample is drawn from a study of blood T cell repertoires in COVID-19. Background on the study: Some COVID-19 samples were acute and others convalescent; all came from the United States, Italy and Spain.

The Seattle site enrolled patients during active infection and followed them longitudinally. Germline values: CDR1 MGHRA, CDR2 YSYEKL. The CDR3 is made up of 16 amino acids. V lost 0 bases to trimming and J lost 3 bases, with 12 bases between them. The V and J genes are TRBV4-1 and TRBJ1-5; a possible D gene is TRBD1 (6 bases). Sample: peripheral blood. The sequence derives from an elderly man with COVID-19, enrolled during active disease. The CDR3 sequence is CASSQEQGGNNQPQHF. The CDR3 region has the DNA TGCGCCAGCAGCCAAGAACAGGGCGGAAACAATCAGCCCCAGCATTTT.